This T cell receptor (beta chain) is drawn from a study of neurological immune-mediated disorders. TCRdb processed the 5' RACE reads anew with MiXCR; each CDR3 protein has one entry. The sample lists about 52,000 distinct CDR3 sequences; about 3.8% were seen once. The V end lost 1 base, the J end lost 9 bases, and 8 bases lay between the germline ends. Per the germline V gene, CDR1 is SGHDT and CDR2 is YYEEEE. The CDR3 is 12 amino acids. Study conclusions and caveats: No CDR3 amino acid sequences recurred among expanded clones across subjects, suggesting private repertoires in all groups.

This clonotype has ten or more counts. The antigen is unknown. Unsorted libraries were prepared from 2 million PBMCs that had been stored at -80 C. This chain uses TRBV5-6 with TRBJ2-1; D is uncertain. The sequencing input was PBMCs. This TCR was sampled from a man in his sixties with multiple sclerosis. CDR3 in DNA: TGTGCCAGCAGCTTGCAAGCTCGTGAGCAGTTCTTC. It yields the protein CASSLQAREQFF.